The entry that follows covers one T cell receptor beta chain sequence. Its antigen remains unknown. Using its own MiXCR run on the 5' RACE reads, TCRdb lists one record per CDR3 protein. The data contain about 290,000 distinct CDR3 sequences, approximately 15% of them singletons. These data originate in a study of T-cell memory formation after mild COVID-19. Study as a whole: Clusters of TCRs were largely donor specific.

This CDR3 has 13 amino acids. Germline V gene lookup returns CDR1 MNHEY and CDR2 SVGAGI. V lost 2 bases, J lost 8 bases, and 5 bases stayed unmatched. Study-wide findings and caveats: Of the contracting clones, CD4+ ones lay mainly in CM and EM, and CD8+ ones in EMRA.

The TCR sequence derives from a young man who had mild COVID-19 (a few samples of this study predate the infection). Cell type and time point are not known. Material for sequencing was PBMCs or a T cell subset sorted from them (not recorded which). The gene calls are TRBV6-5 and TRBJ1-1; 7 bases fit TRBD1. CDR3 nucleotides: TGTGCCAGCAGTTACCAGGACAGGACAGAAGCTTTCTTT. Its protein product is CASSYQDRTEAFF.